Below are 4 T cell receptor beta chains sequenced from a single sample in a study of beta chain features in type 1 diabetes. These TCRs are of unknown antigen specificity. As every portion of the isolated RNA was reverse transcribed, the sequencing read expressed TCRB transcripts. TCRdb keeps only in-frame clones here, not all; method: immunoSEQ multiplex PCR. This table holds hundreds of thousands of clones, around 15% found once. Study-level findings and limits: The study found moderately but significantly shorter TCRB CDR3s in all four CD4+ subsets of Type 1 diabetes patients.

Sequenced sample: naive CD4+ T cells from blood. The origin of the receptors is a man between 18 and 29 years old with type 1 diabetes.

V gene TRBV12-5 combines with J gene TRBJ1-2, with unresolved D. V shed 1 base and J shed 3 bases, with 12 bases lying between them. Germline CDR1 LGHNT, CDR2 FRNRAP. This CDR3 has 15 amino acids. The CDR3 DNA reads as TGTGCTAGTGGTTTGGGGGATCCACCCTACTATGGCTACACCTTC. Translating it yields CASGLGDPPYYGYTF.

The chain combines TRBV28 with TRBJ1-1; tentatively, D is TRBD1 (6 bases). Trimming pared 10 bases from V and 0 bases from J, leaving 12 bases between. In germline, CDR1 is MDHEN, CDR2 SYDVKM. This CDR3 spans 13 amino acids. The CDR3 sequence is CATTGFMNTEAFF. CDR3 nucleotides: TGTGCCACAACAGGGTTCATGAACACTGAAGCTTTCTTT.

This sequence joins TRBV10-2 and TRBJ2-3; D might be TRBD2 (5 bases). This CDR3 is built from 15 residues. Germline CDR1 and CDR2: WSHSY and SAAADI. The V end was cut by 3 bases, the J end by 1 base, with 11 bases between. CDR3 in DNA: TGCGCCAGCAGTGAAGGGAGTCGTCGCACAGATACGCAGTATTTT. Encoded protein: CASSEGSRRTDTQYF.

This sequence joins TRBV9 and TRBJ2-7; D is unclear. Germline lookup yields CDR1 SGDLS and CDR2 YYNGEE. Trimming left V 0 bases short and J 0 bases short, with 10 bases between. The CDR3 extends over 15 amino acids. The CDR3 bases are TGTGCCAGCAGCGTAGGTGACTTCAGCTCCTACGAGCAGTACTTC. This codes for CASSVGDFSSYEQYF.